Included here is one TCR beta chain sequence, with context. The antigen remains undetermined. Trimming left V 0 bases short and J 6 bases short, with 12 bases between. CDR3 length: 14 residues. Germline loops: CDR1 GTSNPN, CDR2 SVGIG (reference sequence). The data were obtained in a study of CD8+ T cells in alopecia areata. RNA was extracted and reverse transcribed into cDNA as the sequencing template. Sequencing was performed with immunoSEQ multiplex PCR; in TCRdb, only in-frame clones are kept and a portion is missing. The table lists about 270,000 clones, 60% of them singletons. Study results and limitations: The treated group had a single nonresponder, limiting CD8+ expansion-response conclusions. TCR sharing across patients was less clear than in mice, possibly HLA-related. Higher clonality was seen in lesional scalp than in normal scalp, especially in alopecia totalis/universalis.

The treatment: oral pan-JAK inhibitor, 5-10 mg twice daily. Those with alopecia areata gave lesional scalp punch biopsies and peripheral blood. The rearrangement uses TRBV30 and TRBJ1-5; maybe TRBD1 (5 bases). This clonotype was sampled from a human donor with alopecia areata. Here the sequenced sample was CD4+ T cells sorted from blood, taken around week 53, from a patient treated with tofacitinib. CDR3 region: CAWSVRQNSQPQHF. CDR3 nucleotide sequence: TGTGCCTGGAGTGTTAGACAGAACTCTCAGCCCCAGCATTTT.